This T cell receptor (beta chain) was recovered during a study of chemoradiotherapy in HPV16-positive cancers. The overall study: Functional T-cell assays on a couple of HPV16-positive patients' cells defined candidate HPV-specific clones and common TCR motifs.

Repertoires were sampled repeatedly during chemoradiotherapy. Findings of the study overall: During treatment, candidate HPV-specific clones and E7-related motifs expanded in tumor.

Data came from immunoSEQ multiplex PCR; TCRdb stores just in-frame clones and leaves some out. Of fewer than 20,000 clones listed, roughly 84% are singletons. Losses at the gene ends were 7 bases for V and 5 bases for J; bases not matched to a gene: 7. CDR3 length equals 14 residues. In germline, CDR1 is MDHEN, CDR2 SYDVKM. Turning to this clone: Its cognate antigen is unknown.

The chain uses TRBV28 and TRBJ2-7, with 11 bases fitting TRBD1. The input for sequencing was blood, taken from a patient who underwent chemoradiotherapy. The sequence was collected from a human donor with HPV-associated anogenital cancer. CDR3 sequence reads: CASTPGGQGDEQYF. CDR3 coding DNA: TGTGCCAGCACGCCAGGGGGACAGGGGGACGAGCAGTACTTC.